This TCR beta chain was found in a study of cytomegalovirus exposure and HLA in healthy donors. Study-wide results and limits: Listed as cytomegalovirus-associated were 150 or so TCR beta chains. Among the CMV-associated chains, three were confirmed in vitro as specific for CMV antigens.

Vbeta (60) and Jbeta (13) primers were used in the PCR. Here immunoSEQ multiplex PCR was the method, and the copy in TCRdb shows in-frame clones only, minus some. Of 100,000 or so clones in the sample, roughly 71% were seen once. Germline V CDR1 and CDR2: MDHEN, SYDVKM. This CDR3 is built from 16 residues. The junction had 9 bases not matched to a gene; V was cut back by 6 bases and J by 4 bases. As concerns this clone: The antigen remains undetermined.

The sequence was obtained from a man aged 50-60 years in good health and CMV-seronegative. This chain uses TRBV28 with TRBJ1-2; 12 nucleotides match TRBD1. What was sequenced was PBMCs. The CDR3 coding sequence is TGTGCCAGCAGGGCCGCCGGGACAGGGGGCCCCTATGGCTACACCTTC. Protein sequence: CASRAAGTGGPYGYTF.